The T cell receptor (beta chain) under discussion was sequenced for a study of post-analysis software for immune sequencing data. Unique-molecular-identifier-tagged TCR beta cDNA libraries were used. Using its own MiXCR run on the PCR reads, TCRdb lists one record per CDR3 protein. In the table there are around 440,000 distinct CDR3 sequences, roughly 45% of which are singletons. This clonotype was observed a handful of times. The antigen is unknown. This CDR3 contains 11 residues. The V gene lost 6 bases and the J gene lost 9 bases, with 15 bases spanning the gap. CDR1 is SQVTM and CDR2 is ANQGSEA in the germline V gene. Study results and limitations: Relative to controls, patients had several TRBV segments at higher frequency, with TRBV5-6, TRBV5-1 and TRBV20-1 among these.

The sequenced sample consisted of blood. The sequence came from a girl under 18 with multiple sclerosis. J is TRBJ2-7 and V is TRBV29-1; maybe TRBD2 (5 bases). As DNA, the CDR3 is TGCAGCGTGGGCCTAGCTAACGGGCAGTACTTC. Protein: CSVGLANGQYF.